A selection of T cell receptor beta chains follows, all from one sample in a study of blood T cells in healthy people across ages. Each CDR3 protein is one row after TCRdb ran MiXCR on the 5' RACE reads. The table lists about 1.8 million distinct CDR3 sequences, less than 50% of them singletons. The material sequenced was blood. The receptors originated from a woman in her 40s in good health. The CDR3 runs from the conserved cysteine through the conserved F or W. The D gene is left open where the match is weak. Not all rows give a size; the values are once, few, many and, for expanded clones, a class.

NA,TRBV28,once,TRBJ2-4,TGTGCCAGCAGTGGAGTCGGAGATAATAGTTACATTCAGTACTTC,CASSGVGDNSYIQYF
NA,TRBV6-2/TRBV6-3,NA,TRBJ1-2,TGTGCCAGCAGTCAAAACGGGGCCGACTATGGCTACACCTTC,CASSQNGADYGYTF
TRBD1,TRBV25-1,NA,TRBJ1-1,TGTGCCAGCAGCAACAGGGGACCAAACACTGAAGCTTTCTTT,CASSNRGPNTEAFF
TRBD2,TRBV4-1,few,TRBJ2-5,TGCGCCAGCAGCCACGCAGGACTAGCGGGGGTCGGGATTGAGACCCAGTACTTC,CASSHAGLAGVGIETQYF
NA,TRBV27,once,TRBJ2-3,TGTGCCAGCGCCTTCGACAGGAACACAGATACGCAGTATTTT,CASAFDRNTDTQYF
NA,TRBV20-1,once,TRBJ2-2,TGCAGTGCTAGGGGGGCCGGGGAGCTGTTTTTT,CSARGAGELFF
TRBD1,TRBV12-3/TRBV12-4,NA,TRBJ1-4,TGTGCCAGCAGTTTAGGAGCCGGGACAGGGAGGGAACTGTTTTTT,CASSLGAGTGRELFF
TRBD2,TRBV14,NA,TRBJ2-3,TGTGCCAGCAGCAGGGGACTAGCGGGGGGACATCCGAACACAGATACGCAGTATTTT,CASSRGLAGGHPNTDTQYF
TRBD2,TRBV7-2,NA,TRBJ2-5,TGTGCCAGCAGCCCTGGGCGAGCGGGGGGCCAGACCCAGTACTTC,CASSPGRAGGQTQYF
TRBD1,TRBV7-6,NA,TRBJ2-1,TGTGCCAGCAGCCCGACGGGACAGACCTACAATGAGCAGTTCTTC,CASSPTGQTYNEQFF
NA,TRBV3-1,NA,TRBJ2-5,TGTGCCAGCAGCCTCAGGACAGCTCAAGCGACCCAGTACTTC,CASSLRTAQATQYF
NA,TRBV20-1,NA,TRBJ2-5,TGCAGTGCTAGTCGTTTGGGGGAGGCCCAGTACTTC,CSASRLGEAQYF
TRBD2,TRBV5-1,NA,TRBJ2-5,TGCGCCAGCAGCTTCCAACTAGCGGGGGAACAAGAGACCCAGTACTTC,CASSFQLAGEQETQYF
NA,TRBV10-3,once,TRBJ1-5,TGTGCCATCAGTGAGGGCTACCGGCCCCAGCATTTT,CAISEGYRPQHF
TRBD2,TRBV20-1,NA,TRBJ2-1,TGCAGGCCGACGAGTAGCGGGGGGCACAATGAGCAGTTCTTC,CRPTSSGGHNEQFF
TRBD1,TRBV4-3,few,TRBJ1-4,TGCGCCAGCAGCCAAGATGACGGGACAGGGGGATTAGGGGGTGAAAAACTGTTTTTT,CASSQDDGTGGLGGEKLFF
NA,TRBV5-5,NA,TRBJ2-3,TGTGCCAGCAGCTATTGGCTCAGACCCTATCGGGCTAGCGGCACAGATACGCAGTATTTT,CASSYWLRPYRASGTDTQYF
NA,TRBV11-2,NA,TRBJ2-3,TGTGCCAGCAGCTCGGTGGGTTCTGGCACAGATACGCAGTATTTT,CASSSVGSGTDTQYF
TRBD2,TRBV7-2,NA,TRBJ2-7,TGTGCCAGCGGGGGAGGGAAGGCGAGGTCCTACGAGCAGTACTTC,CASGGGKARSYEQYF
NA,TRBV28,NA,TRBJ2-3,TGTGCCAGCAGTTTATACACTAGTGGGCCCTTCAGCACGCAGTATTTT,CASSLYTSGPFSTQYF
NA,TRBV7-9,NA,TRBJ1-4,TGTGCCAGCAGCTCCAGACCGGGACTGATTAATGAAAAACTGTTTTTT,CASSSRPGLINEKLFF
TRBD2,TRBV20-1,few,TRBJ2-7,TGCAGTGCCCCACGAGCGGGGCCTCTCGAGCAGTACTTC,CSAPRAGPLEQYF
NA,TRBV27,few,TRBJ2-7,TGTGCCAGCAGTACACGATGGGGTGCCTCCTACGAGCAGTACTTC,CASSTRWGASYEQYF
NA,TRBV20-1,once,TRBJ2-6,TGCAGTGCTAGAGGCGTCCGGGACACGGATATTTCTGGGGCCAACGTCCTGACTTTC,CSARGVRDTDISGANVLTF
TRBD2,TRBV9,NA,TRBJ2-3,TGTGCCAGCAGCGTAGGGACTAGCGGGGTGGGGACAGATACGCAGTATTTT,CASSVGTSGVGTDTQYF
NA,TRBV7-2,NA,TRBJ1-2,TGTGCCAGCAGCTCCGACCCGAATATTAGTGGCTACACCTTC,CASSSDPNISGYTF
TRBD1,TRBV6-2/TRBV6-3,many,TRBJ1-2,TGTGCCAGCAGCCGACAGGGATCTAACTATGGCTACACCTTC,CASSRQGSNYGYTF
NA,TRBV28,NA,TRBJ1-4,TGTGCCAGCAGCGATTATAATGAAAAACTGTTTTTT,CASSDYNEKLFF
NA,TRBV29-1,NA,TRBJ2-7,TGCAGCGTTGAAGACCCGAGGGGAGTACGGGAGCAGTACTTC,CSVEDPRGVREQYF
TRBD1,TRBV5-5,few,TRBJ1-4,TGTGCCAGCAGCCTGGAAGGGACAGGGGGTGAAAAACTGTTTTTT,CASSLEGTGGEKLFF
TRBD2,TRBV12-3/TRBV12-4,NA,TRBJ2-3,TGTGCCGGCAGTTTATTTAGCGGGCGAACAGATACGCAGTATTTT,CAGSLFSGRTDTQYF
NA,TRBV10-3,NA,TRBJ1-2,TGTGCCATCAGCGAGCGGAACAGGGAGGCCTGGTATGGCTACACCTTC,CAISERNREAWYGYTF
NA,TRBV18,NA,TRBJ2-7,TGTGCCAGCTCACCAAACCGGTTGTACGAGCAGTACTTC,CASSPNRLYEQYF
TRBD2,TRBV29-1,once,TRBJ2-1,TGCGGCGGTGGGGGGGTCTACAATGAGCAGTTCTTC,CGGGGVYNEQFF
NA,TRBV20-1,NA,TRBJ1-2,TGCAGTGCTAGTCTCAGGAGGGACTATGGCTACACCTTC,CSASLRRDYGYTF
NA,TRBV6-5,NA,TRBJ2-3,TGTGCCAGCAGTTACTCAGGGTTCGCGGGGAGCACAGATATGCAGTATTTT,CASSYSGFAGSTDMQYF
NA,TRBV25-1,NA,TRBJ2-5,TGTGCCAGCAGTGAATCGGCAGGGGAACAAGAGACCCAGTACTTC,CASSESAGEQETQYF
NA,TRBV6-5,NA,TRBJ1-4,TGTGCCAGCAGTTACTCCCCAAGCGGAACTAATGAAAAACTGTTTTTT,CASSYSPSGTNEKLFF
NA,TRBV20-1,NA,TRBJ2-7,TGCAGTGCAACCGGGACCGTCTACTACGAGCAGTACTTC,CSATGTVYYEQYF
NA,TRBV19,NA,TRBJ1-2,TGTGCCAGTACCCTGACAGGCCGGATCTATGGCTACACCTTC,CASTLTGRIYGYTF
NA,TRBV20-1,NA,TRBJ2-3,TGCAGTGCAGCCCGCGGGGCTTTCAGCGCAGATACGCAGTATTTT,CSAARGAFSADTQYF
TRBD2,TRBV5-4,NA,TRBJ2-3,TGTGCCAGCAGCTCCCAAGTCGGGGGGGGTACGCAGTATTTT,CASSSQVGGGTQYF
TRBD1,TRBV28,NA,TRBJ2-7,TGTGCCAGCAGTTTCTGGGACAGAGACTCCTACGAGCAGTACTTC,CASSFWDRDSYEQYF
TRBD1,TRBV6-6,once,TRBJ2-6,TGTGCCAGCAGTCGGACAGGCGCCAGTACTGGGGCCAACGTCCTGACTTTC,CASSRTGASTGANVLTF
NA,TRBV7-8,NA,TRBJ1-5,TGTGCCAGCAGCCTAGTGGGACCGACGAGCAATCAGCCCCAGCATTTT,CASSLVGPTSNQPQHF